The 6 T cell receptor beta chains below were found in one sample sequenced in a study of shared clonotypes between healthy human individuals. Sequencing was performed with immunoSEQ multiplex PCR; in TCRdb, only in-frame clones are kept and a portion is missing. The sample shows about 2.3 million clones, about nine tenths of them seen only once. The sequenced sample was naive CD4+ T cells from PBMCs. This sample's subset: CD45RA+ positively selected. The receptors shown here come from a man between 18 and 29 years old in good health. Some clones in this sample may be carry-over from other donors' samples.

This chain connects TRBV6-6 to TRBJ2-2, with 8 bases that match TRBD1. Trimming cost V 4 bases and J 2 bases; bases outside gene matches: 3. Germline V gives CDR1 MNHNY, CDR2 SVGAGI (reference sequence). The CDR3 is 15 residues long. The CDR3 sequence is CASSSPGGNTGELFF. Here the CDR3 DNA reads TGTGCCAGCAGTTCCCCAGGGGGCAACACCGGGGAGCTGTTTTTT.

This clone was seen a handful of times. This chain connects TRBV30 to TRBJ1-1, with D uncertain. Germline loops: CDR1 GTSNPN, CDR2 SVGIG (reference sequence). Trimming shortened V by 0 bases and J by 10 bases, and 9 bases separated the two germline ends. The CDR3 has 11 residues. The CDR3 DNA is TGTGCCTGGAGTGTCTCCCACGGAGCTTTCTTT. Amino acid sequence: CAWSVSHGAFF.

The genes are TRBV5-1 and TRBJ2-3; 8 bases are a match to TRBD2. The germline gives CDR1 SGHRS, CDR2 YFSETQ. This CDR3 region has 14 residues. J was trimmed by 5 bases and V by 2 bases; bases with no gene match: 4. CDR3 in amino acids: CASSFAAGVDTQYF. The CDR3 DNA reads TGCGCCAGCAGCTTTGCAGCGGGAGTAGATACGCAGTATTTT.

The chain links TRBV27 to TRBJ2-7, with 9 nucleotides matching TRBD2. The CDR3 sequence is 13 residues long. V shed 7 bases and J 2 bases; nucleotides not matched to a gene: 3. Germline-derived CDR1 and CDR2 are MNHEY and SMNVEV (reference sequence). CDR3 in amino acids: CASIGLATYEQYF. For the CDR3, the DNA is TGTGCCAGCATTGGACTAGCGACCTACGAGCAGTACTTC.

The CDR3 here is CASSLLLGGGELFF. CDR3 nucleotides: TGTGCCAGCAGCTTACTCCTGGGTGGCGGGGAGCTGTTTTTT. The rearrangement uses TRBV7-7 and TRBJ2-2, with unresolved D. The CDR3 has 14 residues. Germline loops: CDR1 SSHAT, CDR2 FNYEAQ (reference sequence). Trimming took off 2 bases at V and 7 bases at J, with 11 bases between the two ends.

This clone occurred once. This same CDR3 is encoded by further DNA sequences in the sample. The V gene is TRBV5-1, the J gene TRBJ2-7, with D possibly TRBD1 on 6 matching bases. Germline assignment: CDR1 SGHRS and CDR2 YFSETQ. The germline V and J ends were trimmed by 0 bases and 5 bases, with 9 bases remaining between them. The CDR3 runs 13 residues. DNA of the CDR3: TGCGCCAGCAGCTTGGACAGGGTCGACGAGCAGTACTTC. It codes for CASSLDRVDEQYF.